These 3 T cell receptor beta chains originate from one sample sequenced in a study of cytomegalovirus exposure and HLA in healthy donors. The PCR contained 60 Vbeta and 13 Jbeta primers. Assay: immunoSEQ multiplex PCR; the TCRdb copy retains only in-frame clones and omits some. Of roughly 100,000 clones listed, approximately 69% are singletons. Sequencing was performed on PBMCs. These receptors were collected from a young man in good health and CMV-seronegative.

V and J are TRBV7-2 and TRBJ2-7; a weak D match, TRBD1 (6 bases). This CDR3 has 16 amino acids. Trimming cost V 2 bases and J 4 bases, with 18 bases left between them. Looked up from germline, CDR1 is SGHTA and CDR2 is FQGNSA. The CDR3 here is CASSLWTAPNRYEQYF. DNA for the CDR3: TGTGCCAGCAGCTTATGGACAGCGCCCAACAGGTACGAGCAGTACTTC.

There are a few counts of this clone. This rearrangement joins TRBV30 to TRBJ1-2; D might be TRBD1 (5 bases). The CDR3 covers 14 residues. CDR1 is GTSNPN, CDR2 SVGIG, per germline (reference sequence). V was clipped by 1 base and J by 4 bases, with 13 bases between them. The CDR3 region is CAWSERGSSYGYTF. The CDR3 DNA sequence: TGTGCCTGGAGTGAAAGGGGTAGTTCCTATGGCTACACCTTC.

J is TRBJ1-1 and V is TRBV19; 7 positions agree with TRBD1. The CDR3 is 14 residues long. Germline CDR1 and CDR2: LNHDA and SQIVND (reference sequence). V shed 7 bases, J shed 1 base, and the junction held 6 bases outside the gene matches. CDR3 DNA sequence: TGTGCCAGTACCCGACAGGGAACGAACACTGAAGCTTTCTTT. This codes for CASTRQGTNTEAFF.